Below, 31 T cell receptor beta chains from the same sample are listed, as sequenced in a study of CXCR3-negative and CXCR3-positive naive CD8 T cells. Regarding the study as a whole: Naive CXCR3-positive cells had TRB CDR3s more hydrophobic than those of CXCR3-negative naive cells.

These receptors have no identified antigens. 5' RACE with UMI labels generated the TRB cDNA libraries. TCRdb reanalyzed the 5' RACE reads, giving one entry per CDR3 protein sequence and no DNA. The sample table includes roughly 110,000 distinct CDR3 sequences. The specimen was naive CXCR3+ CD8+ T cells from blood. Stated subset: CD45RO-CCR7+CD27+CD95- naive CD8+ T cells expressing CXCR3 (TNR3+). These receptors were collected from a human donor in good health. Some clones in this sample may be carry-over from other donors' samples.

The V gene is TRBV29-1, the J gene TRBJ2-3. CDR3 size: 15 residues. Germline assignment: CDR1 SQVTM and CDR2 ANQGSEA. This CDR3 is CSVEEYETSTDTQYF.

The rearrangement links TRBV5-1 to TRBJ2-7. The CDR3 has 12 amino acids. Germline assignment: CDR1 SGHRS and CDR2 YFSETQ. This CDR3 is CASSLRDNEQYF. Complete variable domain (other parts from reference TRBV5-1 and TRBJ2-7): KAGVTQTPRYLIKTRGQQVTLSCSPISGHRSVSWYQQTPGQGLQFLFEYFSETQRNKGNFPGRFSGRQFSNSRSEMNVSTLELGDSALYLCASSLRDNEQYFGPGTRLTVT.

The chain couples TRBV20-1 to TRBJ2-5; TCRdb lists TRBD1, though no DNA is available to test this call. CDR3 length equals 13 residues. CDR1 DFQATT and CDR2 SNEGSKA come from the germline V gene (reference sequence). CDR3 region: CSARDRGKETQYF.

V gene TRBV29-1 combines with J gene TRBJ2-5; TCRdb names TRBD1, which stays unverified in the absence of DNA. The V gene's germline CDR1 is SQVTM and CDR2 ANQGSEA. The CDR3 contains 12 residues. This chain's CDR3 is CSARTGKETQYF. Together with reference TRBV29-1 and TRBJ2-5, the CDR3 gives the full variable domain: SAVISQKPSRDICQRGTSLTIQCQVDSQVTMMFWYRQQPGQSLTLIATANQGSEATYESGFVIDKFPISRPNLTFSTLTVSNMSPEDSSIYLCSARTGKETQYFGPGTRLLVL.

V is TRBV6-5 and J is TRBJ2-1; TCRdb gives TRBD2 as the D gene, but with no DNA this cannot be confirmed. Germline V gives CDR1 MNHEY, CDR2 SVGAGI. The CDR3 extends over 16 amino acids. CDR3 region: CASSYSITSGGGEQFF.

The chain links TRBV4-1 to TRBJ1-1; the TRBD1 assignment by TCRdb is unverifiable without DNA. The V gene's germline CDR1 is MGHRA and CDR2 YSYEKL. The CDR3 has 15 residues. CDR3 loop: CASSQVSGYDAEAFF.

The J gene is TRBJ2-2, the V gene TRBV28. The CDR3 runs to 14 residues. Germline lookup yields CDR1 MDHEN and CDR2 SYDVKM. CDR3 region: CASSEEANTGELFF.

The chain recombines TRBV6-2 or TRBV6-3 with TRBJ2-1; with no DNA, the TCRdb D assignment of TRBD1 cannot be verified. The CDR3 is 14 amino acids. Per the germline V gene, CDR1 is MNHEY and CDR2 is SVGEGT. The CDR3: CASSLMDTYNEQFF.

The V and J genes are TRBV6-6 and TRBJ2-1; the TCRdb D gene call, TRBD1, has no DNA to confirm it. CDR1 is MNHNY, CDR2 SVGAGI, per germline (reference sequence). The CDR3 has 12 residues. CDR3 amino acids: CASSYGLGQGVF.

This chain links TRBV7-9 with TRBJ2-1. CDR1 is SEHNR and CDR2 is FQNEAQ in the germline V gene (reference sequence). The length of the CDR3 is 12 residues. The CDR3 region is CASSTGSGEQFF.

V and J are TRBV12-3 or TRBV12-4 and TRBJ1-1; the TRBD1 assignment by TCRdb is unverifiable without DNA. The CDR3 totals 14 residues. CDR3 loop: CASSFPRSGTEAFF.

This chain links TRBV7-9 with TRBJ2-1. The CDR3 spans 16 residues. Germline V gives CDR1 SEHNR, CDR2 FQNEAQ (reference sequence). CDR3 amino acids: CASSPTRHSSYNEQFF.

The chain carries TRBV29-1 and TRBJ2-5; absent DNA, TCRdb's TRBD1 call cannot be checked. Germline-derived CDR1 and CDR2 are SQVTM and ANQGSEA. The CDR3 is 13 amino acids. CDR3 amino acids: CSLYTGGGETQYF.

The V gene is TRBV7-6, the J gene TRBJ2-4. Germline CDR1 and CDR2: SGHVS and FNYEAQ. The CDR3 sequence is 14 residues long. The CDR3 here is CASSSGLAKNIQYF.

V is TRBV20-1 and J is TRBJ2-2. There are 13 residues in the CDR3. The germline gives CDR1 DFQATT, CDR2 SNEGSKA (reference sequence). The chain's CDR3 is CSATKAQLGELFF.

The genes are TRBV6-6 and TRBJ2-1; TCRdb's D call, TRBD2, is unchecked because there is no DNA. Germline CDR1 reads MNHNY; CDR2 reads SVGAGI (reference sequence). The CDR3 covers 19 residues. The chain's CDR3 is CASNKSGPRPLTSYNEQFF.

CDR3 protein: CASSPRGGTGDTDTQYF. The rearrangement links TRBV7-3 to TRBJ2-3; TCRdb outputs TRBD1, but without DNA this stays unchecked. Per germline, CDR1 SGHTA and CDR2 FQGTGA. This CDR3 is built from 17 residues. Supplemented by reference TRBV7-3 and TRBJ2-3, the full variable domain reads GAGVSQTPSNKVTEKGKYVELRCDPISGHTALYWYRQSLGQGPEFLIYFQGTGAADDSGLPNDRFFAVRPEGSVSTLKIQRTERGDSAVYLCASSPRGGTGDTDTQYFGPGTRLTVL.

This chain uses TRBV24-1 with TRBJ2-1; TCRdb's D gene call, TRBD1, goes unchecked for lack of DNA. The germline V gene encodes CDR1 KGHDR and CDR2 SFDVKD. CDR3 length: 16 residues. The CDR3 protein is CATSHREWTINNEQFF.

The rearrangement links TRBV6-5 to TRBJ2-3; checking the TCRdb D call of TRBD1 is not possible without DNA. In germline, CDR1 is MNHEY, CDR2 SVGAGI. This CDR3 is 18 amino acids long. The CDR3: CASSYSRGERAYTDTQYF.

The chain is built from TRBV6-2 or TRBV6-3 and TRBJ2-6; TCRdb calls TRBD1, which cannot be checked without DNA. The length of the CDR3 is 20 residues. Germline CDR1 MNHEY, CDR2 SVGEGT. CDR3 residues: CASRSTPLWTASSGANVLTF.

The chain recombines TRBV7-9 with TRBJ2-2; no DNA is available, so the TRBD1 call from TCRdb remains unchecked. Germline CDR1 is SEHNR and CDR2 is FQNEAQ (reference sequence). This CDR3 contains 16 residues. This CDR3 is CASSPSGTVNTGELFF.

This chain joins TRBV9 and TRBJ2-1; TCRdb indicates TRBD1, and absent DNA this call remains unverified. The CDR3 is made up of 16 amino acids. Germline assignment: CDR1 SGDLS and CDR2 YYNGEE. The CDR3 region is CASSVTDRVLPNEQFF.

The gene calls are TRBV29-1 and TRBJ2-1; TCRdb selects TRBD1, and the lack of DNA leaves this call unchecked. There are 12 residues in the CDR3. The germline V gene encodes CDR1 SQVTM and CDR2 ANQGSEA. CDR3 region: CSVEQGYNEQFF.

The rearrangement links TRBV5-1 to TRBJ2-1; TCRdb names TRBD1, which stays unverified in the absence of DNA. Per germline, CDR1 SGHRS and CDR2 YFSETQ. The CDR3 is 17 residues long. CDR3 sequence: CASSLGTGTGIYNEQFF.

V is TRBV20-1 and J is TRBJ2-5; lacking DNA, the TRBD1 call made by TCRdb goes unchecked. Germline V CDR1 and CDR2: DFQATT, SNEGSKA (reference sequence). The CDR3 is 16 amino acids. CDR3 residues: CSARESSGRPPGTQYF.

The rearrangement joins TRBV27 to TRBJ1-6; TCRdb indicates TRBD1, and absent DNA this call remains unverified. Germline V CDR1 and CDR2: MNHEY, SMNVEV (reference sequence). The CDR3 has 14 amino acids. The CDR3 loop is CASSFGQVNSPLHF.

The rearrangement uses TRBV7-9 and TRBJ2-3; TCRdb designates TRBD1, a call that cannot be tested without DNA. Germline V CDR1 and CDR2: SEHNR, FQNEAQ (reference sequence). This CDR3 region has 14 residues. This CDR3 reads CASSRDTRTDTQYF.

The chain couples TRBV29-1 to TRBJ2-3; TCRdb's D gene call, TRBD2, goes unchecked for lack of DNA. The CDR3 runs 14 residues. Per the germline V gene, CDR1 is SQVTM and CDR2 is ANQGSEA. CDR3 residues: CSVERADSTDTQYF.

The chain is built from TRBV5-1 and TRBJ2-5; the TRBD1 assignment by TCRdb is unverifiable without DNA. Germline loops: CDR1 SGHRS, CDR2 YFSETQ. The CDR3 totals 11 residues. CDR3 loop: CASRRGETQYF. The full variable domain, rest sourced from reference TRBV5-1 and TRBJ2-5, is KAGVTQTPRYLIKTRGQQVTLSCSPISGHRSVSWYQQTPGQGLQFLFEYFSETQRNKGNFPGRFSGRQFSNSRSEMNVSTLELGDSALYLCASRRGETQYFGPGTRLLVL.

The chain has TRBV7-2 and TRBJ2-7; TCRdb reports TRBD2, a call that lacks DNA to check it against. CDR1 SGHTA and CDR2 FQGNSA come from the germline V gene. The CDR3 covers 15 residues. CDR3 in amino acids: CASSLAPSGGYEQYF.

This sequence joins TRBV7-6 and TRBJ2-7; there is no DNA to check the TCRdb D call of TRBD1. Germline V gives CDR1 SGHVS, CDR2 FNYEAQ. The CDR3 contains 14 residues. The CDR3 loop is CASSFGTGPYEQYF.